The 29 T cell receptor beta chains below were found in one sample sequenced in a study of shared clonotypes between healthy human individuals. Libraries were prepared by immunoSEQ multiplex PCR; TCRdb keeps only in-frame clonotypes and omits some of them. In the table there are some 510,000 clones, 75% to 85% of which are singletons. Sequencing was performed on PBMCs. All receptors come from a woman aged 40 to 55 in good health. Some clones in this sample may be carry-over from other donors' samples.

The V call is TRBV11-3, the J call TRBJ2-1; no clear D gene. Germline-derived CDR1 and CDR2 are SGHNT and YENEEA. V lost 5 bases and J lost 7, with 12 bases in between. This CDR3 has 13 residues. In DNA form, the CDR3 reads TGTGCCAGCAGCGTCCGGCCCGAAAATGAGCAGTTCTTC. Protein product: CASSVRPENEQFF.

CDR3 residues: CSSKGSGDYGYTF. CDR3 bases: TGCAGCTCCAAGGGGTCAGGGGACTATGGCTACACCTTC. V gene TRBV29-1 combines with J gene TRBJ1-2; perhaps TRBD1 as D (6 bases). CDR3 length equals 13 residues. The germline V gene has CDR1 SQVTM and CDR2 ANQGSEA. V was shortened by 8 bases and J by 3 bases, with 16 bases between the two germline ends.

The chain carries TRBV7-3 and TRBJ2-3; D gene unclear. The CDR3 totals 14 residues. Germline-derived CDR1 and CDR2 are SGHTA and FQGTGA. Trimming removed 4 bases from V and 4 bases from J, with 12 bases in between. CDR3 amino acids: CASSSLGGSDTQYF. CDR3 DNA: TGTGCCAGCAGCTCCCTCGGTGGCTCAGATACGCAGTATTTT.

The chain carries TRBV27 and TRBJ2-7, with TRBD1 identical over 10 bases. Germline CDR1 MNHEY, CDR2 SMNVEV (reference sequence). This CDR3 spans 19 amino acids. Germline trimming cut 2 bases from V and 3 bases from J; bases unmatched to any gene: 16. This CDR3 is CASSLVAPLGTGDFYEQYF. Here the CDR3 DNA reads TGTGCCAGCAGTTTAGTAGCCCCCCTAGGGACAGGGGACTTCTACGAGCAGTACTTC.

The chain links TRBV19 to TRBJ1-2, with a tentative D call TRBD1 (6 bases). The CDR3 extends over 14 amino acids. The germline V gene encodes CDR1 LNHDA and CDR2 SQIVND (reference sequence). The V end lost 1 base, the J end lost 8 bases, and 14 bases lay between the germline ends. The CDR3 sequence: CASSIALGHAGYTF. In DNA form, the CDR3 reads TGTGCCAGTAGTATAGCCCTGGGACACGCCGGCTACACCTTC.

The V call is TRBV10-2, the J call TRBJ2-1; TRBD1 matches at 9 bases. The CDR3 contains 14 residues. The V gene end was trimmed by 8 bases and the J gene end by 5 bases; junction bases not matched to a gene: 7. Germline V gene data show CDR1 as WSHSY and CDR2 as SAAADI. CDR3 loop: CASVRDRAHNEQFF. The CDR3 nucleotides are TGCGCCAGCGTACGGGACAGGGCCCACAATGAGCAGTTCTTC.

This rearrangement joins TRBV10-3 to TRBJ2-5; D not resolved. CDR1 and CDR2 (germline): ENHRY, SYGVKD. This CDR3 is 13 amino acids long. V was cut by 5 bases and J by 4 bases, with 11 bases left in between. CDR3 in amino acids: CAISLGPGETQYF. As DNA, the CDR3 is TGTGCCATCAGTCTAGGGCCCGGAGAGACCCAGTACTTC.

The V gene is TRBV5-1, the J gene TRBJ2-3; 9 nucleotides match TRBD1. Per the germline V gene, CDR1 is SGHRS and CDR2 is YFSETQ. The CDR3 sequence is 17 residues long. Losses at the gene ends were 2 bases for V and 3 bases for J; bases not matched to a gene: 10. CDR3 DNA: TGCGCCAGCAGCTTCGGGACAGGGTTGCGCTTAACAGATACGCAGTATTTT. Its protein product is CASSFGTGLRLTDTQYF.

V usage is TRBV12-5 and J usage is TRBJ2-1; the D is unclear. V was shortened by 3 bases and J by 0 bases, with 9 bases between the two germline ends. This CDR3 spans 15 amino acids. Germline CDR1 reads LGHNT; CDR2 reads FRNRAP. CDR3 protein: CASGFGDFSYNEQFF. The DNA of the CDR3 is TGTGCTAGTGGTTTTGGCGACTTCTCCTACAATGAGCAGTTCTTC.

The genes are TRBV7-3 and TRBJ2-1; D is perhaps TRBD1 or TRBD2 (6 bases each). Between the trimmed V and J ends, which lost 5 bases and 7 bases, there was a span of 12 bases. Germline V lookup: CDR1 SGHTA, CDR2 FQGTGA. The CDR3 consists of 13 residues. DNA for the CDR3: TGTGCCAGCAGCACCGGAGGGGGAAATGAGCAGTTCTTC. It codes for CASSTGGGNEQFF.

The V call is TRBV29-1, the J call TRBJ2-3; D tentatively reads TRBD1 or TRBD2 (5 bases each). CDR3 length: 15 residues. Germline-derived CDR1 and CDR2 are SQVTM and ANQGSEA. Trimming removed 6 bases at V and 3 bases at J, with 19 bases between. In nucleotides, the CDR3 is TGCAGCGTCGGGACCATAAGCAGCGAGACAGATACGCAGTATTTT. Translating gives CSVGTISSETDTQYF.

This chain joins TRBV7-9 and TRBJ2-1, with 7 positions matching TRBD1. Looked up from germline, CDR1 is SEHNR and CDR2 is FQNEAQ (reference sequence). The CDR3 extends over 15 amino acids. J was trimmed by 5 bases and V by 5 bases; bases with no gene match: 9. CDR3 in amino acids: CASSLRQGVHNEQFF. CDR3 DNA sequence: TGTGCCAGCAGCCTAAGACAGGGAGTCCACAATGAGCAGTTCTTC. Filled out from reference TRBV7-9 and TRBJ2-1, the complete variable domain reads DTGVSQNPRHKITKRGQNVTFRCDPISEHNRLYWYRQTLGQGPEFLTYFQNEAQLEKSRLLSDRFSAERPKGSFSTLEIQRTEQGDSAMYLCASSLRQGVHNEQFFGPGTRLTVL.

The V gene is TRBV5-8, the J gene TRBJ2-1; no reliable D call. The CDR3 sequence is 15 residues long. Germline V gives CDR1 SGHTS, CDR2 YDEGEE. V was clipped by 0 bases and J by 2 bases, with 9 bases between them. DNA for the CDR3: TGTGCCAGCAGCTTGGACCCGGGTCCCTACAATGAGCAGTTCTTC. It specifies CASSLDPGPYNEQFF.

The chain joins TRBV7-9 to TRBJ1-1; 9 bases fit TRBD1. After removal of 7 bases from V and 2 bases from J, the junction contained 5 bases not matched to a gene. The CDR3 has 14 amino acids. The germline gives CDR1 SEHNR, CDR2 FQNEAQ (reference sequence). The CDR3 DNA reads as TGTGCCAGCATCTTTACAGGGGGCAACACTGAAGCTTTCTTT. As protein: CASIFTGGNTEAFF.

This clone showed up just a few times. The V gene is TRBV29-1, the J gene TRBJ2-7; D call uncertain. The length of the CDR3 is 12 residues. Trimming cost V 2 bases and J 5 bases, with 10 bases left between them. Looked up from germline, CDR1 is SQVTM and CDR2 is ANQGSEA. DNA for the CDR3: TGCAGCGTTGAAACCGTTGTGGACGAGCAGTACTTC. It codes for CSVETVVDEQYF.

As to this clone: At the DNA level, this CDR3 is encoded by other sequences in the same sample as well. The chain recombines TRBV11-2 with TRBJ2-7, with D perhaps matching TRBD2 (6 bases). Looked up from germline, CDR1 is SGHAT and CDR2 is FQNNGV. V lost 5 bases, J lost 3 bases, and 14 bases lay in between. The CDR3 runs to 14 residues. DNA of the CDR3: TGTGCCAGCAGCCCGGGACTCGGGCTCTACGAGCAGTACTTC. Amino acid sequence: CASSPGLGLYEQYF.

V and J are TRBV28 and TRBJ2-7, with D perhaps TRBD1 (6 bases). Germline V gene lookup returns CDR1 MDHEN and CDR2 SYDVKM. Between the trimmed V and J ends, which lost 7 bases and 3 bases, there was a span of 25 bases. The CDR3 loop spans 17 amino acids. This CDR3 is CASKPGQGRLRVYEQYF. CDR3 nucleotide sequence: TGTGCCAGCAAACCGGGACAAGGAAGATTGCGGGTCTACGAGCAGTACTTC. The whole variable domain, remainder taken from reference TRBV28 and TRBJ2-7, is DVKVTQSSRYLVKRTGEKVFLECVQDMDHENMFWYRQDPGLGLRLIYFSYDVKMKEKGDIPEGYSVSREKKERFSLILESASTNQTSMYLCASKPGQGRLRVYEQYFGPGTRLTVT.

The chain recombines TRBV28 with TRBJ1-1; D perhaps matches TRBD1 (5 bases). Between the trimmed V and J ends, which lost 6 bases and 6 bases, there was a span of 14 bases. Germline V lookup: CDR1 MDHEN, CDR2 SYDVKM. The CDR3 sequence is 13 residues long. CDR3: CASSGQRGAEAFF. The DNA for the CDR3 is TGTGCCAGCAGCGGACAACGTGGGGCTGAAGCTTTCTTT.

The rearrangement joins TRBV4-3 to TRBJ1-5; D uncertain. V was shortened by 0 bases and J by 9 bases, with 12 bases between the two germline ends. CDR1 LGHNA and CDR2 YSLEER come from the germline V gene. The CDR3 is made up of 14 amino acids. CDR3 DNA sequence: TGCGCCAGCAGCCAAGAGTTTGGAGGGCCGCCCCAGCATTTT. Encoded protein: CASSQEFGGPPQHF.

This clone appeared once. V usage is TRBV6-6 and J usage is TRBJ2-1; 11 nucleotides align to TRBD2. The CDR3 consists of 15 residues. The ends lost 5 bases at V and 3 bases at J; junction bases unmatched: 3. CDR1 and CDR2 (germline): MNHNY, SVGAGI (reference sequence). CDR3 sequence (DNA): TGTGCCAGCAGTACGACTAGCGGGATCTACAATGAGCAGTTCTTC. Translation gives CASSTTSGIYNEQFF.

The rearrangement joins TRBV12-5 to TRBJ2-3; tentatively, D is TRBD2 (5 bases). Germline CDR1 and CDR2: LGHNT and FRNRAP. This CDR3 contains 17 residues. V shed 6 bases and J shed 2 bases, with 21 bases lying between them. As DNA, the CDR3 is TGTGCTAGTGGCCTGATCGTCGCGGGCGCTCCCACAGATACGCAGTATTTT. Protein product: CASGLIVAGAPTDTQYF.

V usage is TRBV29-1 and J usage is TRBJ2-3; D unclear. V lost 8 bases to trimming and J lost 0 bases, with 12 bases between them. This CDR3 is 13 amino acids long. Germline V gives CDR1 SQVTM, CDR2 ANQGSEA. Written as DNA, the CDR3 is TGCAGCCAAAGGGCAGCTAGCACAGATACGCAGTATTTT. Encoded protein: CSQRAASTDTQYF.

This clone was seen repeatedly, ten times or more. This chain joins TRBV7-8 and TRBJ2-1, with D perhaps TRBD1 or TRBD2 (5 bases each). Trimming took 1 base from V and 2 from J, leaving 12 bases between them. Germline lookup yields CDR1 SGHVS and CDR2 FQNEAQ. The CDR3 consists of 16 residues. CDR3 loop: CASSLVGGGAYNEQFF. In nucleotides, the CDR3 is TGTGCCAGCAGCTTAGTTGGGGGTGGGGCCTACAATGAGCAGTTCTTC.

This clone was counted once. The rearrangement joins TRBV19 to TRBJ2-1; no definite D call. CDR1 and CDR2 from the germline V gene are LNHDA and SQIVND (reference sequence). The CDR3 covers 15 residues. Trimming left V 3 bases short and J 3 bases short, with 12 bases between. This CDR3 is CASSMGSSFYNEQFF. The CDR3 nucleotides read TGTGCCAGTAGTATGGGCTCCTCCTTCTACAATGAGCAGTTCTTC.

The CDR3 here is CASKGQTNTGELFF. DNA for the CDR3: TGCGCCAGCAAAGGACAGACCAACACCGGGGAGCTGTTTTTT. J is TRBJ2-2 and V is TRBV5-1, with D possibly matching TRBD1 (6 bases). CDR1 and CDR2 (germline): SGHRS, YFSETQ. Deletions cut 6 bases from V and 2 bases from J, with 11 bases between. The CDR3 is 14 amino acids.

V and J are TRBV29-1 and TRBJ2-7; no reliable D call. The CDR3 is made up of 14 amino acids. The ends were cut back, 4 bases at V and 2 bases at J, with 15 bases in the middle. Per the germline V gene, CDR1 is SQVTM and CDR2 is ANQGSEA. The CDR3 DNA sequence: TGCAGCGTTGGGGTTCGGTCCGGTCCCTACGAGCAGTACTTC. Its protein is CSVGVRSGPYEQYF.

The chain carries TRBV7-2 and TRBJ2-3, with TRBD2 matching over 8 bases. CDR3 length: 16 residues. V shed 5 bases and J 0 bases; nucleotides not matched to a gene: 7. The germline V gene has CDR1 SGHTA and CDR2 FQGNSA. CDR3 DNA sequence: TGTGCCAGCAGCCCCGGGAGGGGCAGGAGCACAGATACGCAGTATTTT. Translation: CASSPGRGRSTDTQYF. The whole variable domain, remainder taken from reference TRBV7-2 and TRBJ2-3, is GAGVSQSPSNKVTEKGKDVELRCDPISGHTALYWYRQSLGQGLEFLIYFQGNSAPDKSGLPSDRFSAERTGGSVSTLTIQRTQQEDSAVYLCASSPGRGRSTDTQYFGPGTRLTVL.

The chain employs TRBV2 and TRBJ2-7; 10 bases align to TRBD1. The V segment lost 4 bases and the J segment 2 bases; nucleotides outside the gene matches: 14. The CDR3 length is 18 residues. Germline CDR1 is SNHLY and CDR2 is FYNNEI. The CDR3 DNA sequence: TGTGCCAGCAGTGTGGGGACAGGGGAACCCCGCTCTCCCTACGAGCAGTACTTC. Translated, it gives CASSVGTGEPRSPYEQYF.

The rearrangement links TRBV28 to TRBJ2-5; tentative D call: TRBD2 (5 bases). The length of the CDR3 is 14 residues. Germline CDR1 MDHEN, CDR2 SYDVKM. The V gene lost 3 bases and the J gene lost 2 bases, with 10 bases spanning the gap. CDR3 nucleotides: TGTGCCAGCAGTTTCCCGGGATTTCAAGAGACCCAGTACTTC. As protein: CASSFPGFQETQYF.